These 5 T cell receptor beta chains originate from one sample sequenced in a study of blood T cell repertoires in COVID-19. Clones were read by immunoSEQ multiplex PCR, and TCRdb kept only the in-frame ones, dropping some. The sample shows approximately 140,000 clones, almost 85% of them seen only once. The specimen sequenced was peripheral blood. These receptors were taken from a man between 60 and 70 years old with acute or convalescent COVID-19.

This chain joins TRBV19 and TRBJ2-7; no clear D gene. The CDR3 length is 16 residues. Trimming took off 0 bases at V and 0 bases at J, with 12 bases between the two ends. Germline assignment: CDR1 LNHDA and CDR2 SQIVND (reference sequence). In nucleotides, the CDR3 is TGTGCCAGTAGTATAGATGGGCCCGTGAGCTCCTACGAGCAGTACTTC. This encodes CASSIDGPVSSYEQYF.

This clone was found a few times. This sequence joins TRBV10-3 and TRBJ2-3; TRBD2 agrees at 10 bases. The V gene end was trimmed by 10 bases and the J gene end by 2 bases; junction bases not matched to a gene: 6. Looked up from germline, CDR1 is ENHRY and CDR2 is SYGVKD. The CDR3 covers 14 residues. The CDR3 reads CATQAGGITDTQYF. CDR3 sequence (DNA): TGTGCCACCCAAGCGGGGGGGATCACAGATACGCAGTATTTT.

The J gene is TRBJ2-1, the V gene TRBV29-1; 10 nucleotides match TRBD1. V shed 2 bases and J 1 base; nucleotides not matched to a gene: 2. The germline V gene encodes CDR1 SQVTM and CDR2 ANQGSEA. The CDR3 spans 15 residues. CDR3 coding DNA: TGCAGCGTTGAAAGGGGACAGGGGTCCTACAATGAGCAGTTCTTC. This encodes CSVERGQGSYNEQFF.

The genes are TRBV7-2 and TRBJ2-3; TRBD2 matches 13 bases. V gave up 6 bases and J gave up 3 bases; unmatched junction bases: 3. CDR1 is SGHTA, CDR2 FQGNSA, per germline. This CDR3 contains 15 residues. The CDR3 DNA reads as TGTGCCAGCAGAAAGGGACTAGCGGGGACAGATACGCAGTATTTT. Its protein product is CASRKGLAGTDTQYF.

This chain links TRBV7-9 with TRBJ1-5, with 9 bases identical to TRBD1. Losses at the gene ends were 5 bases for V and 6 bases for J; bases not matched to a gene: 5. CDR1 is SEHNR and CDR2 is FQNEAQ in the germline V gene (reference sequence). CDR3 length equals 14 residues. The CDR3 sequence: CASSVTGGGQPQHF. The DNA of the CDR3 is TGTGCCAGCAGCGTAACAGGGGGCGGTCAGCCCCAGCATTTT.